Listed below are T cell receptor beta chains from one sample, sequenced in a study of blood T cell repertoires in COVID-19. The protocol was immunoSEQ multiplex PCR, while the TCRdb copy is restricted to in-frame clones and leaves out a portion. Of about 520,000 clones in the sample, 75% to 90% are singletons; the top ten hold more than 3%. The specimen sequenced was peripheral blood. The receptors were gathered from a human donor in a cohort sampled during active COVID-19. CDR3s include the opening cysteine and the closing phenylalanine or tryptophan. The D gene is left open where the match is weak. Not every row has a clone size; where given, it reads once, few, many or a size class.

V gene: TRBV10-3; J gene: TRBJ2-5; D gene: NA; clone size: few; CDR3 protein: CAISESWQGETQYF; CDR3 DNA: TGTGCCATCAGTGAGTCTTGGCAGGGAGAGACCCAGTACTTC
V gene: TRBV7-9; J gene: TRBJ1-2; D gene: NA; clone size: once; CDR3 protein: CASSLVAPSGVSYGYTF; CDR3 DNA: TGTGCCAGCAGCTTAGTGGCACCCTCGGGAGTAAGCTATGGCTACACCTTC
V gene: TRBV7-2; J gene: TRBJ2-7; D gene: NA; clone size: once; CDR3 protein: CASSAQYTGTEQYF; CDR3 DNA: TGTGCCAGCAGCGCTCAGTATACAGGGACCGAGCAGTACTTC
V gene: TRBV5-4; J gene: TRBJ1-2; D gene: TRBD1; clone size: NA; CDR3 protein: CASSFTGTGHYGYTF; CDR3 DNA: TGTGCCAGCAGCTTCACAGGGACAGGACACTATGGCTACACCTTC
V gene: TRBV7-2; J gene: TRBJ1-1; D gene: TRBD1; clone size: NA; CDR3 protein: CASSLRQGLEAFF; CDR3 DNA: TGTGCCAGCAGCTTACGACAGGGGCTTGAAGCTTTCTTT
V gene: TRBV2; J gene: TRBJ1-1; D gene: TRBD1; clone size: many; CDR3 protein: CASSGGQGALWTEAFF; CDR3 DNA: TGTGCCAGCAGTGGGGGACAGGGGGCGCTTTGGACTGAAGCTTTCTTT
V gene: TRBV5-1; J gene: TRBJ1-2; D gene: NA; clone size: NA; CDR3 protein: CASSLYPHGYTF; CDR3 DNA: TGCGCCAGCAGCTTGTATCCCCATGGCTACACCTTC
V gene: TRBV29-1; J gene: TRBJ2-1; D gene: NA; clone size: NA; CDR3 protein: CSVEDTGEQFF; CDR3 DNA: TGCAGCGTTGAAGATACGGGTGAGCAGTTCTTC
V gene: TRBV2; J gene: TRBJ2-3; D gene: NA; clone size: NA; CDR3 protein: CASMLGADTQYF; CDR3 DNA: TGTGCCAGCATGTTAGGAGCAGATACGCAGTATTTT
V gene: TRBV28; J gene: TRBJ2-1; D gene: NA; clone size: once; CDR3 protein: CASSNRGNNNEQFF; CDR3 DNA: TGTGCCAGCAGTAATCGCGGGAACAACAATGAGCAGTTCTTC
V gene: TRBV30; J gene: TRBJ2-3; D gene: TRBD2; clone size: NA; CDR3 protein: CAWRGRGTDTQYF; CDR3 DNA: TGTGCCTGGCGGGGGAGGGGAACAGATACGCAGTATTTT
V gene: TRBV20-1; J gene: TRBJ2-1; D gene: TRBD2; clone size: NA; CDR3 protein: CSVGTNDEQFF; CDR3 DNA: TGCAGTGTGGGGACTAACGATGAGCAGTTCTTC
V gene: TRBV2; J gene: TRBJ1-2; D gene: NA; clone size: NA; CDR3 protein: CASTRGPYGYTF; CDR3 DNA: TGTGCCAGCACCCGGGGTCCTTATGGCTACACCTTC
V gene: TRBV7-2; J gene: TRBJ2-5; D gene: TRBD2; clone size: NA; CDR3 protein: CASSSGLATETQYF; CDR3 DNA: TGTGCCAGCAGCTCGGGACTAGCGACAGAGACCCAGTACTTC
V gene: TRBV30; J gene: TRBJ2-7; D gene: TRBD2; clone size: NA; CDR3 protein: CAWTSGRYFYEQYF; CDR3 DNA: TGTGCCTGGACTAGCGGGAGGTACTTCTACGAGCAGTACTTC
V gene: TRBV9; J gene: TRBJ2-5; D gene: NA; clone size: NA; CDR3 protein: CASSVGRGQETQYF; CDR3 DNA: TGTGCCAGCAGCGTAGGAAGGGGGCAAGAGACCCAGTACTTC
V gene: TRBV4-1; J gene: TRBJ2-7; D gene: TRBD1; clone size: once; CDR3 protein: CASSQTGQGARRSF; CDR3 DNA: TGCGCCAGCAGCCAAACAGGACAGGGGGCGCGGAGGTCTTTC
V gene: TRBV6-5; J gene: TRBJ1-2; D gene: NA; clone size: NA; CDR3 protein: CASISGVYGYTF; CDR3 DNA: TGTGCCAGCATCAGCGGGGTCTATGGCTACACCTTC
V gene: TRBV7-8; J gene: TRBJ2-5; D gene: NA; clone size: once; CDR3 protein: CASSLIQETQYF; CDR3 DNA: TGTGCCAGCAGCCTTATTCAAGAGACCCAGTACTTC
V gene: TRBV4-1; J gene: TRBJ1-4; D gene: NA; clone size: NA; CDR3 protein: CASSYRPNEKLFF; CDR3 DNA: TGCGCCAGCAGCTACAGACCTAATGAAAAACTGTTTTTT
V gene: TRBV30; J gene: TRBJ1-4; D gene: NA; clone size: NA; CDR3 protein: CAWEHEGNEKLFF; CDR3 DNA: TGTGCCTGGGAACACGAGGGAAATGAAAAACTGTTTTTT
V gene: TRBV5-4; J gene: TRBJ1-3; D gene: NA; clone size: many; CDR3 protein: CASSLQAVGNTIYF; CDR3 DNA: TGTGCCAGCAGCTTACAGGCGGTGGGAAACACCATATATTTT
V gene: TRBV5-1; J gene: TRBJ2-2; D gene: TRBD2; clone size: NA; CDR3 protein: CASSVPSGRAAGELFF; CDR3 DNA: TGCGCCAGCAGCGTACCTAGCGGGAGGGCCGCCGGGGAGCTGTTTTTT
V gene: TRBV7-9; J gene: TRBJ2-1; D gene: NA; clone size: NA; CDR3 protein: CASSLADLPEQFF; CDR3 DNA: TGTGCCAGCAGCTTAGCGGACTTGCCTGAGCAGTTCTTC
V gene: TRBV6-5; J gene: TRBJ1-5; D gene: TRBD1; clone size: once; CDR3 protein: CASQDRDSNQPQHF; CDR3 DNA: TGTGCCAGCCAGGACAGGGATAGCAATCAGCCCCAGCATTTT
V gene: TRBV20-1; J gene: TRBJ2-3; D gene: NA; clone size: once; CDR3 protein: CSAKAGDTQYF; CDR3 DNA: TGCAGTGCTAAAGCCGGGGATACGCAGTATTTT
V gene: TRBV11-2; J gene: TRBJ2-2; D gene: NA; clone size: NA; CDR3 protein: CASSLLVNAGELFF; CDR3 DNA: TGTGCCAGCAGTTTACTAGTTAATGCCGGGGAGCTGTTTTTT
V gene: TRBV2; J gene: TRBJ1-5; D gene: TRBD1; clone size: NA; CDR3 protein: CASQGQVSNQPQHF; CDR3 DNA: TGTGCCAGCCAGGGACAGGTTAGCAATCAGCCCCAGCATTTT
V gene: TRBV3-1/TRBV3-2; J gene: TRBJ1-1; D gene: NA; clone size: NA; CDR3 protein: CASSQDQGRVNTEAFF; CDR3 DNA: TGTGCCAGCAGCCAAGATCAGGGGCGGGTGAACACTGAAGCTTTCTTT
V gene: TRBV10-3; J gene: TRBJ2-7; D gene: TRBD1; clone size: NA; CDR3 protein: CAISDSGTGGDEQYF; CDR3 DNA: TGTGCCATCAGTGATTCCGGGACAGGGGGCGACGAGCAGTACTTC
V gene: TRBV2; J gene: TRBJ1-1; D gene: TRBD1; clone size: NA; CDR3 protein: CASRPGQGQSEAFF; CDR3 DNA: TGTGCCAGCAGGCCGGGACAGGGACAGTCTGAAGCTTTCTTT
V gene: TRBV27; J gene: TRBJ1-1; D gene: TRBD1; clone size: NA; CDR3 protein: CASSSQGGGEAFF; CDR3 DNA: TGTGCCAGCAGTTCCCAGGGGGGTGGTGAAGCTTTCTTT
V gene: TRBV3-1/TRBV3-2; J gene: TRBJ1-2; D gene: NA; clone size: NA; CDR3 protein: CASSHPQGFYGYTF; CDR3 DNA: TGTGCCAGCAGCCACCCACAGGGCTTCTATGGCTACACCTTC
V gene: TRBV7-2; J gene: TRBJ1-2; D gene: NA; clone size: NA; CDR3 protein: CASSLDVNTGYGYTF; CDR3 DNA: TGTGCCAGCAGCTTAGATGTCAATACGGGCTATGGCTACACCTTC
V gene: TRBV15; J gene: TRBJ2-1; D gene: NA; clone size: NA; CDR3 protein: CATSRDLATGSSYNEQFF; CDR3 DNA: TGTGCCACCAGCAGAGATCTCGCAACGGGGAGCTCCTACAATGAGCAGTTCTTC
V gene: TRBV29-1; J gene: TRBJ1-2; D gene: NA; clone size: NA; CDR3 protein: CSASLRSGQNYGYTF; CDR3 DNA: TGCAGCGCATCTTTGAGGTCAGGGCAAAACTATGGCTACACCTTC
V gene: TRBV19; J gene: TRBJ2-7; D gene: TRBD2; clone size: NA; CDR3 protein: CASKNAGDYEQYF; CDR3 DNA: TGTGCCAGTAAAAATGCGGGGGACTACGAGCAGTACTTC
V gene: TRBV19; J gene: TRBJ2-7; D gene: TRBD1; clone size: NA; CDR3 protein: CATKTGGAGYEQYF; CDR3 DNA: TGTGCCACAAAAACAGGGGGCGCAGGTTACGAGCAGTACTTC
V gene: TRBV18; J gene: TRBJ2-3; D gene: NA; clone size: NA; CDR3 protein: CASSPPTGEGTDTQYF; CDR3 DNA: TGTGCCAGCTCACCACCAACGGGAGAGGGGACAGATACGCAGTATTTT
V gene: TRBV13; J gene: TRBJ2-7; D gene: TRBD1; clone size: NA; CDR3 protein: CASSPRDRDYEQYF; CDR3 DNA: TGTGCCAGCAGCCCCCGGGACAGGGACTACGAGCAGTACTTC
V gene: TRBV5-4; J gene: TRBJ2-3; D gene: TRBD2; clone size: once; CDR3 protein: CASSPAASGTDTQYF; CDR3 DNA: TGTGCCAGCAGCCCAGCGGCTAGCGGTACAGATACGCAGTATTTT
V gene: TRBV7-3; J gene: TRBJ2-1; D gene: NA; clone size: NA; CDR3 protein: CASSLTSGVSSYNEQFF; CDR3 DNA: TGTGCCAGCAGCTTAACTTCAGGCGTAAGCTCCTACAATGAGCAGTTCTTC
V gene: TRBV19; J gene: TRBJ1-4; D gene: TRBD1; clone size: NA; CDR3 protein: CASSLHRGEKLFF; CDR3 DNA: TGTGCCAGTAGTCTTCACAGGGGTGAAAAACTGTTTTTT
V gene: TRBV28; J gene: TRBJ2-2; D gene: TRBD1; clone size: NA; CDR3 protein: CASSPNTGTVLNTGELFF; CDR3 DNA: TGTGCCAGCAGTCCCAACACAGGGACAGTTTTGAACACCGGGGAGCTGTTTTTT
V gene: TRBV9; J gene: TRBJ2-6; D gene: TRBD2; clone size: NA; CDR3 protein: CASSVTISGGPGANVLTF; CDR3 DNA: TGTGCCAGCAGCGTAACTATATCGGGGGGTCCTGGGGCCAACGTCCTGACTTTC